The clone carrying this T cell receptor beta chain was picked up one time. Its cognate antigen is unknown. A J-beta primer mix and a sample-barcoded 5' primer were used in a second PCR of roughly 6 to 12 cycles. A 12-random-nucleotide template-switch adaptor tagged each cDNA molecule. A single record per CDR3 protein comes from TCRdb applying MiXCR to the 5' RACE reads. The sample shows roughly 1,700,000 distinct CDR3 sequences, about 30% of them seen only once. The source of the sample is a study of blood T cells in healthy people across ages. The study's findings and limits: Naive T cell percentage showed a strong correlation with TCR beta diversity. Among long-lived donors, naive CD4+ cells were more numerous and diversity higher than in aged donors.

Ranging in age from roughly 6 to 90, the donors were healthy Caucasian individuals from Russia. This TCR derives from a woman in her twenties or thirties in good health. Sequencing was carried out using blood.

The CDR3 sequence: CASSAVTGGDGYTF. CDR3 coding DNA: TGTGCCAGCAGTGCTGTGACAGGGGGCGATGGCTACACCTTC. V is TRBV2 and J is TRBJ1-2; TRBD1 aligns across 10 bases. J lost 6 bases, V lost 4 bases, and 5 bases had no gene match. Germline V gives CDR1 SNHLY, CDR2 FYNNEI. The CDR3 covers 14 residues.